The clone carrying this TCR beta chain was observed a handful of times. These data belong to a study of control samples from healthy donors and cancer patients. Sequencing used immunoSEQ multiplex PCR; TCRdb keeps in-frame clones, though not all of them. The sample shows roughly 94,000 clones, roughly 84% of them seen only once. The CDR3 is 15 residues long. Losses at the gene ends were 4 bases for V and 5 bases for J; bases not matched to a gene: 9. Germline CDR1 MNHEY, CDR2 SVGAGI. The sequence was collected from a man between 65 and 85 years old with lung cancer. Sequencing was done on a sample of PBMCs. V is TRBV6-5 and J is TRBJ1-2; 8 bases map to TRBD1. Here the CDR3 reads CASSLSTGGVYGYTF. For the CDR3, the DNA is TGTGCCAGCAGTTTAAGTACAGGGGGTGTATATGGCTACACCTTC.